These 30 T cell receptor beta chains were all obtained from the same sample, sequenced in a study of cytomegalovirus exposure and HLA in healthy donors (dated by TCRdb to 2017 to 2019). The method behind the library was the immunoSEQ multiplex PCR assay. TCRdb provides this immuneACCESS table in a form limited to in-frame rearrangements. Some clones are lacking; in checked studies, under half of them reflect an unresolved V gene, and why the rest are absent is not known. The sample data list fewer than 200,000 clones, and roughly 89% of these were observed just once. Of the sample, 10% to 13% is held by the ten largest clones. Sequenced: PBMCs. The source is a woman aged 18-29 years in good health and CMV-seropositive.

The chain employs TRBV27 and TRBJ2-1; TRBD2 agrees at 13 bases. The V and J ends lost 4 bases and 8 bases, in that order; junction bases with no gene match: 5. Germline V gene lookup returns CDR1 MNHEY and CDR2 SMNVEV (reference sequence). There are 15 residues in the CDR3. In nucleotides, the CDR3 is TGTGCCAGCAGTTCGGGACTAGCGGGAAGGGATGAGCAGTTCTTC. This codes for CASSSGLAGRDEQFF.

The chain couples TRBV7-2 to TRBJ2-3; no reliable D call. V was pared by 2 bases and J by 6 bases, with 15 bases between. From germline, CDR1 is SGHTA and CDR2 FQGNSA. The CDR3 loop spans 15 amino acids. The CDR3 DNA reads TGTGCCAGCAGCTTATTTGCGGAGCCCCATGATACGCAGTATTTT. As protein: CASSLFAEPHDTQYF.

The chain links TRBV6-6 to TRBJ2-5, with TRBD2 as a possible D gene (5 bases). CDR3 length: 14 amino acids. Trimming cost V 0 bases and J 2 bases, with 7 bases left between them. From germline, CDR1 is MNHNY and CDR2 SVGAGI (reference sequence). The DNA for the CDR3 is TGTGCCAGCAGTTACTCTAGCGCACAAGAGACCCAGTACTTC. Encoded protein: CASSYSSAQETQYF.

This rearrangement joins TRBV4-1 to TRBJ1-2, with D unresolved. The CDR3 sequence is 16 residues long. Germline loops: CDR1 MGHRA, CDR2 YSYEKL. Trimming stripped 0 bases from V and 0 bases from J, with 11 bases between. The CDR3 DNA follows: TGCGCCAGCAGCCAAGATTCGTGGAGAGCTAACTATGGCTACACCTTC. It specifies CASSQDSWRANYGYTF.

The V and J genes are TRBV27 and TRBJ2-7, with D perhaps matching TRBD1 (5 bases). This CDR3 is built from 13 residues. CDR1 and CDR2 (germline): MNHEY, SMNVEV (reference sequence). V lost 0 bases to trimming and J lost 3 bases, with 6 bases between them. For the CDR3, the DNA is TGTGCCAGCAGTTTATCCAGGGTCTACGAGCAGTACTTC. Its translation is CASSLSRVYEQYF.

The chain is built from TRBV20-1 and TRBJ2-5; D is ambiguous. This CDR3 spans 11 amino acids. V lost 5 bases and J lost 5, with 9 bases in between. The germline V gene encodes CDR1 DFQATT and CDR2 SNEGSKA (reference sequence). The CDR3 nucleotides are TGCAGTGCTGTCGCACGGGAGACCCAGTACTTC. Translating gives CSAVARETQYF.

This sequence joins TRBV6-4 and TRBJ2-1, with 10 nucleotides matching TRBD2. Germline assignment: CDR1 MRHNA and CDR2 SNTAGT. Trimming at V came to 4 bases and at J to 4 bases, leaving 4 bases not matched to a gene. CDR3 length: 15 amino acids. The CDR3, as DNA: TGTGCCAGCAGTGTTCTAGCGGGAGAGTACAATGAGCAGTTCTTC. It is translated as CASSVLAGEYNEQFF.

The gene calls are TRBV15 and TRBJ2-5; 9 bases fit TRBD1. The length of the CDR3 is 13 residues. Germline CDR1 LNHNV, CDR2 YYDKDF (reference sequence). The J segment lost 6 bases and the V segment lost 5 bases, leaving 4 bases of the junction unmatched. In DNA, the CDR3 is TGTGCCACCAGCCGGGACAGGGCACAGACCCAGTACTTC. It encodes CATSRDRAQTQYF.

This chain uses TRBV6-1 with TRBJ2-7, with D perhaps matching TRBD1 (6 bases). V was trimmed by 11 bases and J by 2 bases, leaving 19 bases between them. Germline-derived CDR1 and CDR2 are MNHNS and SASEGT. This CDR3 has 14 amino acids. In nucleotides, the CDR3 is TGTGCCGGCGAACAGGGAAATTCCCCCTACGAGCAGTACTTC. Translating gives CAGEQGNSPYEQYF.

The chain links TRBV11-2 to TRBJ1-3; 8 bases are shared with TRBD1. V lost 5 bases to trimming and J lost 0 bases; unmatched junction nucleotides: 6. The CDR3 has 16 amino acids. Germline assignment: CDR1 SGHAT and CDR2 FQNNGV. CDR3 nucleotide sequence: TGTGCCAGCAGCGGATGGGACAGGTCCTCTGGAAACACCATATATTTT. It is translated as CASSGWDRSSGNTIYF.

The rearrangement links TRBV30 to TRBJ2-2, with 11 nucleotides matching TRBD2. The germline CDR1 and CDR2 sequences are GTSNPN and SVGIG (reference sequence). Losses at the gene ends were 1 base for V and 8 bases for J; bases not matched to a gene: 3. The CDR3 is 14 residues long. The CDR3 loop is CAWSGLAGWGELFF. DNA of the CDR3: TGTGCCTGGAGTGGACTAGCGGGATGGGGGGAGCTGTTTTTT.

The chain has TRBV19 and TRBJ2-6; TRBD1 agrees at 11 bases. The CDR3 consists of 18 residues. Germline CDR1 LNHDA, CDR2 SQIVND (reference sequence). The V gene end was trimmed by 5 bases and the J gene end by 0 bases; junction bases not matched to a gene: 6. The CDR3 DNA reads TGTGCCAGTAGTCCGGACAGGGGGCTAATCTCTGGGGCCAACGTCCTGACTTTC. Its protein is CASSPDRGLISGANVLTF.

In nucleotides, the CDR3 is TGTGCCAGCAGCCTACAGGGAGCACCCGAGACCCAGTACTTC. It encodes CASSLQGAPETQYF. The chain has TRBV5-6 and TRBJ2-5, with D possibly TRBD1 on 6 matching bases. The CDR3 contains 14 residues. The V gene lost 4 bases and the J gene lost 5 bases, with 15 bases spanning the gap. The germline V gene has CDR1 SGHDT and CDR2 YYEEEE.

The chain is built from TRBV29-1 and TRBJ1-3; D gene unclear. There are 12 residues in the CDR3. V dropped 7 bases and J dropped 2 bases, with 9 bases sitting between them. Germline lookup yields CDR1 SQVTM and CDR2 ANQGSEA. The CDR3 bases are TGCAGCGGTACGAGCCCTGGAAACACCATATATTTT. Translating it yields CSGTSPGNTIYF.

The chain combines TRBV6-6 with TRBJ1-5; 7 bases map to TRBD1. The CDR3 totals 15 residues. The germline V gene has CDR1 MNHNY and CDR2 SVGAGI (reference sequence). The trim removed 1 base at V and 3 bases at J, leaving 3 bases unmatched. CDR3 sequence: CASSYWDSSNQPQHF. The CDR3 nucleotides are TGTGCCAGCAGTTACTGGGACAGTTCCAATCAGCCCCAGCATTTT.

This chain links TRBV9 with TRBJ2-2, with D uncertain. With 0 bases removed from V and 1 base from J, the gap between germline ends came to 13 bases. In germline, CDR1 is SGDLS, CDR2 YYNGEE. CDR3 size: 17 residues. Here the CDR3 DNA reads TGTGCCAGCAGCGTAGGGCCCCGGCGGAAGAACACCGGGGAGCTGTTTTTT. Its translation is CASSVGPRRKNTGELFF.

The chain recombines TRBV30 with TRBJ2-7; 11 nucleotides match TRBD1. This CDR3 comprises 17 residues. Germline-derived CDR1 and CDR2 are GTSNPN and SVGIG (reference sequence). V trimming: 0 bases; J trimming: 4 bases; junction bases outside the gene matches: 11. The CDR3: CAWSVRGTGGWSYEQYF. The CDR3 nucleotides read TGTGCCTGGAGTGTACGAGGGACAGGGGGGTGGTCTTACGAGCAGTACTTC.

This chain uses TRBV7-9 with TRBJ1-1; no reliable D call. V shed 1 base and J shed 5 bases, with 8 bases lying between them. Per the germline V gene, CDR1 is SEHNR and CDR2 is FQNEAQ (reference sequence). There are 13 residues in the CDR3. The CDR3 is CASSLVSGTEAFF. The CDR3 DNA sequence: TGTGCCAGCAGCTTAGTTTCGGGGACTGAAGCTTTCTTT.

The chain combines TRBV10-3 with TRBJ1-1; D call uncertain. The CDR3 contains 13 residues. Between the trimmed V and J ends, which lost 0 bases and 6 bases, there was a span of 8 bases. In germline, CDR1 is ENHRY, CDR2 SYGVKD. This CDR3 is CAISESGEPEAFF. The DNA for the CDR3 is TGTGCCATCAGTGAGTCCGGGGAGCCTGAAGCTTTCTTT.

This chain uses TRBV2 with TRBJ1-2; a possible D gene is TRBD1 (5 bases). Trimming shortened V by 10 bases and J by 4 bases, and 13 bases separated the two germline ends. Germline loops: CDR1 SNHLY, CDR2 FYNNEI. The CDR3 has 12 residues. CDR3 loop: CANGRGVYGYTF. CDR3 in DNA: TGTGCCAACGGACGGGGGGTCTATGGCTACACCTTC.

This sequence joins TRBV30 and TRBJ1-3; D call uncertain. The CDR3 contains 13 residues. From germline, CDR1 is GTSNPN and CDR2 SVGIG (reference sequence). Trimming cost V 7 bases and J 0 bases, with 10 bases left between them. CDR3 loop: CASSKFSGNTIYF. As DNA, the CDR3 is TGTGCCTCAAGCAAGTTCTCTGGAAACACCATATATTTT.

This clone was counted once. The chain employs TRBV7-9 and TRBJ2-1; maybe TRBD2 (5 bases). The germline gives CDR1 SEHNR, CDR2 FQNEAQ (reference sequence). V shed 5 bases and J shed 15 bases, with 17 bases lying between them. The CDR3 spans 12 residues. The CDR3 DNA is TGTGCCAGCAGCACAAGGACTCCTCAATGGTTCTTC. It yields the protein CASSTRTPQWFF.

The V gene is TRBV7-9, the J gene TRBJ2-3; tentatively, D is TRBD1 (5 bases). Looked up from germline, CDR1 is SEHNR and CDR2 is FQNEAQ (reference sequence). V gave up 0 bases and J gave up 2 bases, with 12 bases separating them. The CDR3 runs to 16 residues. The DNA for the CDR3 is TGTGCCAGCAGCTTAGCGCTTGATGGACACACAGATACGCAGTATTTT. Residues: CASSLALDGHTDTQYF. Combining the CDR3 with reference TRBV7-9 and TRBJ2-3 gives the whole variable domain DTGVSQNPRHKITKRGQNVTFRCDPISEHNRLYWYRQTLGQGPEFLTYFQNEAQLEKSRLLSDRFSAERPKGSFSTLEIQRTEQGDSAMYLCASSLALDGHTDTQYFGPGTRLTVL.

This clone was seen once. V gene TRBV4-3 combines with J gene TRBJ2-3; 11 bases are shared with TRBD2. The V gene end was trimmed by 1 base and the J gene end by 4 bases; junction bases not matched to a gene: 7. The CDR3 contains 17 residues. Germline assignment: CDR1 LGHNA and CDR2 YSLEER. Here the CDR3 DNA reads TGCGCCAGCAGCCAAGCGCCGTTAGCGGGAGGGGCAGATACGCAGTATTTT. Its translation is CASSQAPLAGGADTQYF.

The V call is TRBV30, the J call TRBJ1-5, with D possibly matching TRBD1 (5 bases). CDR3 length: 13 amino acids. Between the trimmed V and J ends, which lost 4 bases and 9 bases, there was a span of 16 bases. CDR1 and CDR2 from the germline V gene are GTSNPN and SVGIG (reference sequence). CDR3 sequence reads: CAWTQGSAGPQHF. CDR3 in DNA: TGTGCCTGGACTCAGGGAAGTGCCGGGCCCCAGCATTTT.

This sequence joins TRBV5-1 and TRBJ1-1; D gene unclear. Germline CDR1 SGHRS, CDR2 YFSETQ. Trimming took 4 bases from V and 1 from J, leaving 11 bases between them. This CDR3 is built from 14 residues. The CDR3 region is CASSITAGNTEAFF. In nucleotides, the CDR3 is TGCGCCAGCAGCATAACAGCCGGGAACACTGAAGCTTTCTTT.

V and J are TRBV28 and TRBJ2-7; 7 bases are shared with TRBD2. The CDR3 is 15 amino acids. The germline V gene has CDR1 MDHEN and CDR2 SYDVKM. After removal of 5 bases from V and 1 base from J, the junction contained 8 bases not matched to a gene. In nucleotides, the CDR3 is TGTGCCAGCAGTGGGGGGGAGGCAGGGTCCTACGAGCAGTACTTC. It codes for CASSGGEAGSYEQYF.

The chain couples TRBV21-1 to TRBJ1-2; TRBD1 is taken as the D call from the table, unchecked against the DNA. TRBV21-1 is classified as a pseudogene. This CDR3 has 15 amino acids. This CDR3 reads CASSKVWGQGEGYTF. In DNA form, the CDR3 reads TGTGCCAGCAGCAAAGTATGGGGACAGGGAGAAGGCTACACCTTC.

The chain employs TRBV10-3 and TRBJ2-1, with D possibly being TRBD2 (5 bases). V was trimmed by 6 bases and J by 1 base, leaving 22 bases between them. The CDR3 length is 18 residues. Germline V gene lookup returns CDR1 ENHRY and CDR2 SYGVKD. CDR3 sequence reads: CAIREDEGQVRSYNEQFF. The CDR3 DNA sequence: TGTGCCATCAGGGAAGATGAGGGCCAAGTTAGGTCCTACAATGAGCAGTTCTTC.

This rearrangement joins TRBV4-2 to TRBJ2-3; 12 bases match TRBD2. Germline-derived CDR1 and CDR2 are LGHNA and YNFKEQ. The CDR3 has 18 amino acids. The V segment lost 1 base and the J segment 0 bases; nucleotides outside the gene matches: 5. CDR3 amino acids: CASSQGTSGTPSTDTQYF. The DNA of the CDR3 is TGTGCCAGCAGCCAAGGGACTAGCGGGACACCTAGCACAGATACGCAGTATTTT.